The rows below give T cell receptor beta chains drawn from one sample of a study of T-cell memory formation after mild COVID-19. MiXCR, run by TCRdb on the 5' RACE reads, gives a single entry per CDR3 protein. The sample records approximately 89,000 distinct CDR3 sequences, 13% being singletons. The sample was PBMCs or a T cell subset sorted from them (not recorded which). The receptors were gathered from a man younger than 30 who had mild COVID-19 (a few samples of this study predate the infection). Cell type and time point are not known. Each CDR3 is given with its conserved first and last residue. D genes are given only for firm matches. Clone size appears in some rows only: once, few, many, or a class for an expanded clone.

V gene	J gene	D gene	clone size	CDR3 protein	CDR3 DNA
TRBV6-5	TRBJ2-5	.	.	CASSYGPRNQETQYF	TGTGCCAGCAGTTACGGACCGAGAAACCAAGAGACCCAGTACTTC
TRBV7-2	TRBJ2-7	.	few	CASSLNGSPRYEQYF	TGTGCCAGCAGCTTAAATGGCTCCCCGCGGTACGAGCAGTACTTC
TRBV12-3/TRBV12-4	TRBJ1-4	.	.	CASSLVGATNEKLFF	TGTGCCAGCAGTTTAGTGGGCGCAACTAATGAAAAACTGTTTTTT
TRBV30	TRBJ2-7	.	few	CAATGDLYEQYF	TGTGCCGCTACAGGGGACTTATACGAGCAGTACTTC
TRBV7-2	TRBJ2-1	.	.	CASSWGRHNEQFF	TGTGCCAGCAGCTGGGGACGGCACAATGAGCAGTTCTTC
TRBV6-2/TRBV6-3	TRBJ1-4	.	.	CASSYGGGANEKLFF	TGTGCCAGCAGTTACGGCGGTGGTGCTAATGAAAAACTGTTTTTT
TRBV4-3	TRBJ2-1	.	.	CASSQVLLSYNEQFF	TGCGCCAGCAGCCAAGTACTTCTTTCCTACAATGAGCAGTTCTTC
TRBV11-2	TRBJ2-5	TRBD2	few	CASSLVGASGGETQYF	TGTGCCAGCAGCTTAGTCGGGGCTAGCGGGGGTGAGACCCAGTACTTC
TRBV5-4	TRBJ1-4	TRBD1	.	CASSFQGGGEKLFF	TGTGCCAGCAGCTTCCAGGGGGGCGGTGAAAAACTGTTTTTT
TRBV12-3/TRBV12-4	TRBJ2-2	.	few	CAITSVTGELFF	TGTGCCATCACTAGTGTCACCGGGGAGCTGTTTTTT
TRBV30	TRBJ2-2	.	.	CAWSVYEVATGELFF	TGTGCCTGGAGTGTATACGAGGTCGCCACCGGGGAGCTGTTTTTT
TRBV4-2	TRBJ1-5	.	few	CASSQEGINQPQHF	TGTGCCAGCAGCCAAGAGGGGATCAATCAGCCCCAGCATTTT
TRBV7-6	TRBJ2-1	.	.	CASSSDGYNEQFF	TGTGCCAGCAGCTCGGACGGATACAATGAGCAGTTCTTC
TRBV4-1	TRBJ2-5	TRBD2	.	CASSHVTGGVETQYF	TGCGCCAGCAGCCACGTCACGGGGGGGGTTGAGACCCAGTACTTC
TRBV27	TRBJ2-1	.	few	CASSFGIEQFF	TGTGCCAGCAGTTTTGGGATCGAGCAGTTCTTC
TRBV6-5	TRBJ1-5	.	.	CASSTRDSNQPQHF	TGTGCCAGCAGTACCCGGGACAGCAATCAGCCCCAGCATTTT
TRBV2	TRBJ1-6	TRBD1	.	CATSGQGSPLHF	TGTGCCACTTCCGGACAGGGCTCACCCCTCCACTTT
TRBV7-3	TRBJ2-7	TRBD2	few	CASSLYPGGYEQYF	TGTGCCAGCAGCTTATATCCGGGGGGCTACGAGCAGTACTTC
TRBV7-9	TRBJ2-7	TRBD1	.	CASSLDRGRMGYEQYF	TGTGCCAGCAGCCTAGACAGGGGGCGAATGGGCTACGAGCAGTACTTC
TRBV4-1	TRBJ2-3	.	.	CASSQDLIGDTQYF	TGCGCCAGCAGCCAAGATTTGATTGGAGATACGCAGTATTTT
TRBV20-1	TRBJ1-1	.	few	CSARDRGGSAEAFF	TGCAGTGCTAGAGATCGCGGGGGATCTGCTGAAGCTTTCTTT
TRBV4-1	TRBJ1-4	.	few	CASSPPGQGEKLFF	TGCGCCAGCAGCCCTCCGGGACAAGGGGAAAAACTGTTTTTT
TRBV6-2/TRBV6-3	TRBJ1-5	.	few	CASKMGGNQPQHF	TGTGCCAGCAAAATGGGGGGGAATCAGCCCCAGCATTTT
TRBV7-9	TRBJ2-1	.	.	CATDSYNEQFF	TGTGCCACCGACTCCTACAATGAGCAGTTCTTC
TRBV6-5	TRBJ1-6	.	.	CASSYRGILQRNSPLHF	TGTGCCAGCAGTTACAGGGGCATCCTACAGAGGAATTCACCCCTCCACTTT
TRBV12-3/TRBV12-4	TRBJ2-1	TRBD2	.	CASRTSGGYNEQFF	TGTGCCAGCAGGACTAGCGGGGGGTACAATGAGCAGTTCTTC
TRBV9	TRBJ2-3	.	few	CASSGPRFTDTQYF	TGTGCCAGCAGTGGGCCCCGATTCACAGATACGCAGTATTTT
TRBV11-2	TRBJ2-5	.	.	CASSPAGEGTQYF	TGTGCCAGCAGCCCCGCGGGCGAAGGGACCCAGTACTTC
TRBV15	TRBJ2-3	.	.	CATRRDLTDTQYF	TGTGCCACCCGACGGGACCTCACAGATACGCAGTATTTT
TRBV4-3	TRBJ2-1	TRBD2	.	CASSTNGGIDNEQFF	TGCGCCAGCAGCACCAACGGGGGGATCGACAATGAGCAGTTCTTC
TRBV7-6	TRBJ1-2	TRBD1	many	CASSSFDRGLEGYTF	TGTGCCAGCAGCTCCTTTGACAGGGGGCTCGAAGGCTACACCTTC
TRBV11-2	TRBJ2-1	TRBD2	few	CASSYPGTSGGSYNEQFF	TGTGCCAGCAGCTACCCCGGGACTAGCGGGGGGTCGTACAATGAGCAGTTCTTC
TRBV4-1	TRBJ1-5	.	few	CASSQLGGDQPQHF	TGCGCCAGCAGCCAATTGGGGGGGGATCAGCCCCAGCATTTT
TRBV27	TRBJ1-6	.	.	CASSTLGNYNSPLHF	TGTGCCAGCAGTACCCTGGGCAACTATAATTCACCCCTCCACTTT
TRBV20-1	TRBJ2-5	TRBD2	few	CSARAVTSGGAGETQYF	TGCAGTGCTAGAGCGGTGACTAGCGGGGGGGCAGGAGAGACCCAGTACTTC
TRBV12-5	TRBJ1-2	TRBD1	few	CASGFFIDRVANYGYTF	TGTGCTAGTGGTTTCTTCATCGACAGGGTGGCTAACTATGGCTACACCTTC
TRBV7-3	TRBJ1-6	TRBD1	few	CASSFGTGGSPLHF	TGTGCCAGCAGCTTCGGGACAGGGGGCTCACCCCTCCACTTT
TRBV12-3/TRBV12-4	TRBJ1-5	.	.	CASSLVGRIDQPQHF	TGTGCCAGCAGTTTAGTAGGCAGGATCGATCAGCCCCAGCATTTT
TRBV7-8	TRBJ2-7	.	.	CASSLAGTASEQYF	TGTGCCAGCAGCTTAGCGGGGACCGCGAGCGAGCAGTACTTC
TRBV5-1	TRBJ1-1	.	few	CASSRDPRTEAFF	TGCGCCAGCAGCCGGGACCCCAGGACTGAAGCTTTCTTT
TRBV11-3	TRBJ2-3	.	few	CASSPQETDTQYF	TGTGCCAGCAGCCCTCAAGAAACAGATACGCAGTATTTT
TRBV6-2/TRBV6-3	TRBJ1-1	.	few	CASSYSRSGGNTEAFF	TGTGCCAGCAGTTACTCCAGATCCGGGGGCAACACTGAAGCTTTCTTT
TRBV29-1	TRBJ2-7	TRBD1	few	CSVDGTGETYEQYF	TGCAGCGTCGACGGGACAGGGGAAACCTACGAGCAGTACTTC
TRBV7-3	TRBJ2-3	.	.	CASSSDLLPQYF	TGTGCCAGCAGCTCCGACCTCCTTCCGCAGTATTTT
TRBV6-1	TRBJ2-3	TRBD2	.	CASSIAGAFTDTQYF	TGTGCCAGCAGTATAGCGGGGGCCTTCACAGATACGCAGTATTTT
TRBV7-6	TRBJ2-1	.	.	CASSPNWVGSRNEQFF	TGTGCCAGCAGCCCGAATTGGGTGGGGAGTAGGAATGAGCAGTTCTTC
TRBV12-3/TRBV12-4	TRBJ1-6	.	few	CASSARQYNSPLHF	TGTGCCAGCAGTGCCCGACAGTATAATTCACCCCTCCACTTT
TRBV6-6	TRBJ2-7	TRBD2	.	CASSPISGGAAEQYF	TGTGCCAGCAGCCCTATAAGCGGGGGGGCCGCCGAGCAGTACTTC
TRBV11-2	TRBJ2-2	.	few	CASSLPQGVNTGELFF	TGTGCCAGCAGCTTACCTCAAGGTGTGAACACCGGGGAGCTGTTTTTT
TRBV28	TRBJ2-4	TRBD1	.	CASSPIRDRGLYCDF	TGTGCCAGCAGCCCAATCCGGGACAGGGGCCTTTACTGCGACTTC
TRBV7-8	TRBJ2-7	.	.	CASSLGSGEQYF	TGTGCCAGCAGCTTAGGTTCTGGCGAGCAGTACTTC
TRBV27	TRBJ1-5	.	.	CASAYRGLQPQHF	TGTGCCAGCGCGTATCGGGGGCTGCAGCCCCAGCATTTT